This T cell receptor (beta chain) is drawn from a study of T cells after yellow fever vaccination. Germline trimming cut 6 bases from V and 2 bases from J; bases unmatched to any gene: 4. The CDR3 is 14 amino acids. In its sample, this clonotype was seen many times. MiXCR, applied by TCRdb to the 5' RACE reads, yields one record per CDR3 protein. The sample shows a few hundred thousand distinct CDR3 sequences, around 9.3% of them seen only once. This specimen consisted of CD4+ T cells sorted from PBMCs, obtained 5 days after the yellow fever booster vaccination. The rearrangement joins TRBV12-3 or TRBV12-4 to TRBJ1-5; 7 bases are shared with TRBD1. The receptor was isolated from a man younger than 35 who received the YFV17D yellow fever vaccine. CDR3 coding DNA: TGTGCCAGCAGCTTAACAGGGGGCAATCAGCCCCAGCATTTT. This codes for CASSLTGGNQPQHF.